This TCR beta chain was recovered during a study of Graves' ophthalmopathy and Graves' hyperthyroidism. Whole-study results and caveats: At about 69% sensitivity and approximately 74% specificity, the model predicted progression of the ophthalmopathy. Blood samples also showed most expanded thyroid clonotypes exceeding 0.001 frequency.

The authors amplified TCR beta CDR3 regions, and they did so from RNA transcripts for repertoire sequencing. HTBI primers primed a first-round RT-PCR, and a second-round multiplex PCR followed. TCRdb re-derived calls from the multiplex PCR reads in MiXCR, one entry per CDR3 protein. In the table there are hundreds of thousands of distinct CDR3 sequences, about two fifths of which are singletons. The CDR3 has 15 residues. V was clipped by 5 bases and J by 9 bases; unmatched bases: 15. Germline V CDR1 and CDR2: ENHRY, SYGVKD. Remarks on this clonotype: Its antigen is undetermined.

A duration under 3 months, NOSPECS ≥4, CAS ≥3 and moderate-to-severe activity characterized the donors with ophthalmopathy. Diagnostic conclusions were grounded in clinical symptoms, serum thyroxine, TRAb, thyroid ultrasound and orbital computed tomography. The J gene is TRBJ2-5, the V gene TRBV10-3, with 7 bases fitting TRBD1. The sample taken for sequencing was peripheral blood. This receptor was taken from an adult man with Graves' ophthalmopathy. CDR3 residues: CAISQETGIGQPQYF. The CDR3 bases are TGTGCCATCAGTCAAGAGACAGGGATCGGTCAGCCCCAGTACTTC.